Shown below are 31 T cell receptor beta chains from a single sample sequenced in a study of graft-versus-host responses after intestinal transplantation. These receptors' targets are unknown. This table comes from immunoSEQ multiplex PCR, and its TCRdb copy is limited to in-frame clones, with some not included. The sample yields about 85,000 clones, 75% to 90% seen once. Material: unstimulated CD8+ T cells sorted from spleen or lymph node cells, obtained before intestinal transplant. The source is a human donor who received an intestinal transplant.

The rearrangement links TRBV27 to TRBJ2-1, with D tentatively TRBD1 (6 bases). Looked up from germline, CDR1 is MNHEY and CDR2 is SMNVEV (reference sequence). This CDR3 has 16 amino acids. Trimming removed 2 bases at V and 4 bases at J, with 15 bases between. The CDR3 reads CASSLATGPRYNEQFF. The CDR3 bases are TGTGCCAGCAGTTTAGCGACAGGTCCCCGATACAATGAGCAGTTCTTC.

V gene TRBV2 combines with J gene TRBJ2-2, with a tentative D call TRBD1 (6 bases). Germline lookup yields CDR1 SNHLY and CDR2 FYNNEI. V gave up 7 bases and J gave up 3 bases, with 15 bases separating them. The CDR3 extends over 15 amino acids. CDR3 sequence: CASKGEAVDTGELFF. The CDR3 DNA is TGTGCCAGCAAGGGGGAAGCGGTGGACACCGGGGAGCTGTTTTTT.

V is TRBV5-1 and J is TRBJ1-6; no clear D gene. The germline V gene encodes CDR1 SGHRS and CDR2 YFSETQ. The CDR3 extends over 15 amino acids. V was cut by 6 bases and J by 0 bases, with 10 bases left in between. This CDR3 reads CASNSGRSYNSPLHF. CDR3 nucleotides: TGCGCCAGCAATTCCGGGCGCTCCTATAATTCACCCCTCCACTTT.

This chain uses TRBV28 with TRBJ2-1, with a weak D call TRBD1 (7 bases). The germline V gene encodes CDR1 MDHEN and CDR2 SYDVKM. The CDR3 extends over 15 amino acids. The germline V and J ends were trimmed by 2 bases and 8 bases, with 16 bases remaining between them. The DNA for the CDR3 is TGTGCCAGCAGTTTAGACCAAACAGGGGAGGATGAGCAGTTCTTC. It is translated as CASSLDQTGEDEQFF.

The gene calls are TRBV10-3 and TRBJ2-7, with a weak D call TRBD2 (6 bases). The CDR3 is made up of 14 amino acids. Between the trimmed V and J ends, which lost 4 bases and 3 bases, there was a span of 13 bases. CDR1 is ENHRY and CDR2 is SYGVKD in the germline V gene. For the CDR3, the DNA is TGTGCCATCAGTGCCGGGGGTACCCTCTACGAGCAGTACTTC. This translates into CAISAGGTLYEQYF.

The V and J genes are TRBV4-1 and TRBJ1-4, with TRBD1 matching 8 bases. J lost 7 bases, V lost 8 bases, and 9 bases had no gene match. This CDR3 comprises 14 residues. Germline CDR1 MGHRA, CDR2 YSYEKL. Here the CDR3 DNA reads TGCGCCAGCGCCGGGCAGGGGGCTTTTGAAAAACTGTTTTTT. Translating gives CASAGQGAFEKLFF.

The chain couples TRBV5-1 to TRBJ1-2; D remains unclear. The V gene's germline CDR1 is SGHRS and CDR2 YFSETQ. Between the trimmed V and J ends, which lost 2 bases and 4 bases, there was a span of 12 bases. The CDR3 runs to 14 residues. In nucleotides, the CDR3 is TGCGCCAGCAGCTTAGTGTCGGATCTCTATGGCTACACCTTC. Protein product: CASSLVSDLYGYTF.

The chain has TRBV7-9 and TRBJ2-3; no definite D call. This CDR3 is built from 16 residues. Germline assignment: CDR1 SEHNR and CDR2 FQNEAQ (reference sequence). Trimming shortened V by 3 bases and J by 6 bases, and 19 bases separated the two germline ends. CDR3 sequence: CASSLQDPVSGDTQYF. The CDR3 DNA is TGTGCCAGCAGCTTGCAGGACCCAGTTTCTGGCGATACGCAGTATTTT. The whole variable domain, remainder taken from reference TRBV7-9 and TRBJ2-3, is DTGVSQNPRHKITKRGQNVTFRCDPISEHNRLYWYRQTLGQGPEFLTYFQNEAQLEKSRLLSDRFSAERPKGSFSTLEIQRTEQGDSAMYLCASSLQDPVSGDTQYFGPGTRLTVL.

V and J are TRBV5-1 and TRBJ2-2; 8 bases map to TRBD1. After removal of 4 bases from V and 1 base from J, the junction contained 3 bases not matched to a gene. The CDR3 spans 15 residues. The germline gives CDR1 SGHRS, CDR2 YFSETQ. The CDR3 loop is CASSMGQVNTGELFF. CDR3 coding DNA: TGCGCCAGCAGCATGGGACAGGTGAACACCGGGGAGCTGTTTTTT. Filled out from reference TRBV5-1 and TRBJ2-2, the complete variable domain reads KAGVTQTPRYLIKTRGQQVTLSCSPISGHRSVSWYQQTPGQGLQFLFEYFSETQRNKGNFPGRFSGRQFSNSRSEMNVSTLELGDSALYLCASSMGQVNTGELFFGEGSRLTVL.

This chain joins TRBV9 and TRBJ2-7; 8 bases align to TRBD2. There are 15 residues in the CDR3. Trimming at V came to 7 bases and at J to 0 bases, leaving 9 bases not matched to a gene. Germline values: CDR1 SGDLS, CDR2 YYNGEE. The CDR3 DNA is TGTGCCAGCTCCCCCTCGGGGGGGCTCTCCTACGAGCAGTACTTC. Amino acids: CASSPSGGLSYEQYF.

The chain combines TRBV7-9 with TRBJ2-7; 9 bases align to TRBD2. Losses at the gene ends were 1 base for V and 3 bases for J; bases not matched to a gene: 7. The CDR3 sequence is 16 residues long. The germline gives CDR1 SEHNR, CDR2 FQNEAQ (reference sequence). The CDR3 loop is CASSLDPAGGFYEQYF. CDR3 sequence (DNA): TGTGCCAGCAGCTTAGACCCTGCGGGGGGGTTCTACGAGCAGTACTTC. Full variable domain (rest looked up from reference TRBV7-9 and TRBJ2-7): DTGVSQNPRHKITKRGQNVTFRCDPISEHNRLYWYRQTLGQGPEFLTYFQNEAQLEKSRLLSDRFSAERPKGSFSTLEIQRTEQGDSAMYLCASSLDPAGGFYEQYFGPGTRLTVT.

The chain recombines TRBV7-9 with TRBJ2-2; D ambiguous. The CDR3 covers 14 residues. CDR1 and CDR2 (germline): SEHNR, FQNEAQ (reference sequence). Trimming took 1 base from V and 3 from J, leaving 6 bases between them. CDR3 DNA: TGTGCCAGCAGCTTAGAGGGTTACACCGGGGAGCTGTTTTTT. Its protein is CASSLEGYTGELFF.

The gene calls are TRBV14 and TRBJ1-2; TRBD1 matches at 8 bases. Trimming cost V 0 bases and J 3 bases; bases outside gene matches: 3. Per the germline V gene, CDR1 is SGHDN and CDR2 is FVKESK. The CDR3 runs to 15 residues. The CDR3 sequence is CASSQDRDRHYGYTF. The CDR3 coding sequence is TGTGCCAGCAGCCAAGACCGGGACAGGCACTATGGCTACACCTTC. Complete variable domain (other parts from reference TRBV14 and TRBJ1-2): EAGVTQFPSHSVIEKGQTVTLRCDPISGHDNLYWYRRVMGKEIKFLLHFVKESKQDESGMPNNRFLAERTGGTYSTLKVQPAELEDSGVYFCASSQDRDRHYGYTFGSGTRLTVV.

The CDR3 DNA sequence: TGTGCCAGCAGCCTCCGGGCTAGCGGGGACAATGAGCAGTTCTTC. Encoded protein: CASSLRASGDNEQFF. The rearrangement uses TRBV13 and TRBJ2-1, with 9 bases fitting TRBD2. The CDR3 sequence is 15 residues long. Germline V lookup: CDR1 PRHDT, CDR2 FYEKMQ (reference sequence). V dropped 5 bases and J dropped 5; count of bases not matched to a gene: 7.

This sequence joins TRBV5-1 and TRBJ2-3, with TRBD1 identical over 8 bases. Germline V CDR1 and CDR2: SGHRS, YFSETQ. The CDR3 has 14 residues. The V segment lost 3 bases and the J segment 3 bases; nucleotides outside the gene matches: 3. CDR3 sequence: CASSSGQGTDTQYF. In DNA, the CDR3 is TGCGCCAGCAGCTCAGGACAGGGAACAGATACGCAGTATTTT.

This rearrangement joins TRBV2 to TRBJ1-3; no clear D gene. Trimming took off 7 bases at V and 2 bases at J, with 12 bases between the two ends. CDR1 SNHLY and CDR2 FYNNEI come from the germline V gene. This CDR3 contains 14 residues. The CDR3 here is CASTLDEAGNTIYF. In nucleotides, the CDR3 is TGTGCCAGCACCCTGGACGAGGCTGGAAACACCATATATTTT.

The chain employs TRBV6-5 and TRBJ2-3, with 8 bases matching TRBD1. Per germline, CDR1 MNHEY and CDR2 SVGAGI. The V and J ends lost 2 bases and 8 bases, in that order; junction bases with no gene match: 9. This CDR3 comprises 15 residues. As DNA, the CDR3 is TGTGCCAGCAGTTACGGAGGACAGGGAGCGGTTACGCAGTATTTT. This gives the protein CASSYGGQGAVTQYF.

This sequence joins TRBV6-1 and TRBJ2-7, with 11 nucleotides matching TRBD2. The germline V gene has CDR1 MNHNS and CDR2 SASEGT. V lost 5 bases and J lost 3; bases outside the gene matches: 6. This CDR3 is built from 15 residues. The CDR3 sequence is CASSPSTSGDYEQYF. The CDR3 nucleotides read TGTGCCAGCAGTCCCTCGACTAGCGGGGACTACGAGCAGTACTTC.

This clone was detected a few times. This chain links TRBV6-5 with TRBJ1-5; 11 positions agree with TRBD1. The CDR3 covers 16 residues. Germline V gene sequence: CDR1 MNHEY, CDR2 SVGAGI. With V trimmed by 4 bases and J by 5 bases, 7 bases remained unmatched. CDR3 amino acids: CASSSGGQGGDQPQHF. CDR3 DNA sequence: TGTGCCAGCAGTTCGGGGGGACAGGGGGGCGATCAGCCCCAGCATTTT.

The gene calls are TRBV7-3 and TRBJ2-2; no clear D gene. V lost 5 bases to trimming and J lost 6 bases, with 7 bases between them. The CDR3 length is 12 residues. Germline lookup yields CDR1 SGHTA and CDR2 FQGTGA. CDR3 region: CASSPFAGELFF. The CDR3 DNA is TGTGCCAGCAGCCCTTTTGCCGGGGAGCTGTTTTTT.

V usage is TRBV7-9 and J usage is TRBJ2-1; the D gene is possibly TRBD2 (6 bases). The CDR3 extends over 14 amino acids. CDR1 and CDR2 (germline): SEHNR, FQNEAQ (reference sequence). V was shortened by 7 bases and J by 8 bases, with 18 bases between the two germline ends. CDR3 in amino acids: CASTPPGTLDEQFF. In DNA form, the CDR3 reads TGTGCCAGCACCCCCCCCGGGACTTTGGATGAGCAGTTCTTC.

The rearrangement joins TRBV4-1 to TRBJ2-4; D ambiguous. The CDR3 has 16 residues. CDR1 is MGHRA and CDR2 is YSYEKL in the germline V gene. Trimming pared 1 base from V and 0 bases from J, leaving 10 bases between. Here the CDR3 DNA reads TGCGCCAGCAGCCAAGTGCTAATCCTAGCCAAAAACATTCAGTACTTC. Translation gives CASSQVLILAKNIQYF.

The chain carries TRBV13 and TRBJ2-7; tentatively, D is TRBD2 (6 bases). The CDR3 extends over 14 amino acids. Germline CDR1 reads PRHDT; CDR2 reads FYEKMQ (reference sequence). Deletions cut 6 bases from V and 3 bases from J, with 15 bases between. CDR3 protein: CASRPTGSDYEQYF. Written as DNA, the CDR3 is TGTGCCAGCAGGCCGACCGGGAGCGACTACGAGCAGTACTTC.

The V call is TRBV28, the J call TRBJ2-5, with D perhaps matching TRBD1 (5 bases). The CDR3 is made up of 15 amino acids. From germline, CDR1 is MDHEN and CDR2 SYDVKM. The ends were cut back, 4 bases at V and 11 bases at J, with 23 bases in the middle. The CDR3 DNA is TGTGCCAGCAGTTGGGGCTGGGCCAGGCTCGAGAAGCAGTACTTC. This sequence encodes CASSWGWARLEKQYF.

The V gene is TRBV7-3, the J gene TRBJ2-6, with D uncertain. The CDR3 contains 15 residues. With 2 bases removed from V and 0 bases from J, the gap between germline ends came to 5 bases. CDR1 is SGHTA and CDR2 is FQGTGA in the germline V gene. The CDR3 region is CASSLYGSGANVLTF. The CDR3 DNA follows: TGTGCCAGCAGCTTATATGGCTCTGGGGCCAACGTCCTGACTTTC.

This clone was seen more than once but under ten times. V is TRBV2 and J is TRBJ2-7; 7 bases are shared with TRBD1. From germline, CDR1 is SNHLY and CDR2 FYNNEI. CDR3 length equals 11 residues. V shed 7 bases, J shed 6 bases, and the junction held 3 bases outside the gene matches. The CDR3 DNA follows: TGTGCCAGCACCACAGGGGTCGAGCAGTACTTC. Protein: CASTTGVEQYF.

This clone was seen once. The gene calls are TRBV6-1 and TRBJ2-4; tentative D call: TRBD1 (6 bases). The CDR3 totals 14 residues. Trimming removed 0 bases from V and 4 bases from J, with 7 bases in between. Germline lookup yields CDR1 MNHNS and CDR2 SASEGT. The CDR3 sequence: CASSEAGTKNIQYF. The DNA of the CDR3 is TGTGCCAGCAGTGAAGCTGGGACAAAAAACATTCAGTACTTC.

The chain is built from TRBV11-2 and TRBJ1-6; no firm D call. CDR3 size: 16 residues. Trimming left V 1 base short and J 0 bases short, with 7 bases between. CDR1 is SGHAT, CDR2 FQNNGV, per germline. The DNA of the CDR3 is TGTGCCAGCAGCTTAGCGGGGATCTCCTATAATTCACCCCTCCACTTT. The encoded protein is CASSLAGISYNSPLHF.

This clone showed up just a few times. The genes are TRBV5-3 and TRBJ1-2; TRBD1 agrees at 8 bases. TRBV5-3 is treated as an ORF (open reading frame) with a function not yet certain. The CDR3 totals 14 residues. The J segment lost 4 bases and the V segment lost 2 bases, leaving 4 bases of the junction unmatched. CDR3 residues: CARSLRTGRYGYTF. DNA for the CDR3: TGTGCCAGAAGCTTACGGACAGGGCGCTATGGCTACACCTTC.

This clone was detected a few times. V and J are TRBV6-5 and TRBJ2-1; D is undetermined. Germline lookup yields CDR1 MNHEY and CDR2 SVGAGI. Trimming cost V 3 bases and J 2 bases, with 8 bases left between them. The length of the CDR3 is 14 residues. In DNA form, the CDR3 reads TGTGCCAGCAGTTATTTTGGGCCCTACAATGAGCAGTTCTTC. It codes for CASSYFGPYNEQFF.

CDR3 coding DNA: TGCGCCAGCAGCTTGGGGGAGACAGAGTACACTGAAGCTTTCTTT. It is translated as CASSLGETEYTEAFF. This chain joins TRBV5-1 and TRBJ1-1; TRBD1 might be the D (5 bases). This CDR3 has 15 residues. CDR1 is SGHRS, CDR2 YFSETQ, per germline. Trimming removed 0 bases from V and 3 bases from J, with 12 bases in between.